This entry features one TCR beta chain sequence. Seattle cases were enrolled at active infection and followed longitudinally. Per germline, CDR1 SGHRS and CDR2 YFSETQ. V dropped 0 bases and J dropped 4; count of bases not matched to a gene: 1. This CDR3 has 14 amino acids. Per the study methods: From reference gene primer amplification, estimates of nucleated cell counts were derived. Some clones are missing from TCRdb's copy, which holds only in-frame ones; the method was immunoSEQ multiplex PCR. Clonal size and the V and J genes are those of that table, whereas D and trimming came from the DNA. The sample has about 300,000 clones, less than 85% seen once. These data originate in a study of blood T cell repertoires in COVID-19. As for the study in general: The analysed material was cDNA or gDNA that came from T cells, B-cell-depleted T cells, or PBMCs.

Material: peripheral blood. The clonotype was recovered from a human donor with COVID-19, enrolled during active disease. The donor label of this sample is uncertain. The chain has TRBV5-1 and TRBJ2-5; 9 bases fit TRBD1. This chain's CDR3 is CASSLATGGETQYF. CDR3 in DNA: TGCGCCAGCAGCTTGGCGACAGGGGGAGAGACCCAGTACTTC.